Listed here are 22 T cell receptor beta chains from one sample, sequenced in a study of T cells in Graves' hyperthyroidism and ophthalmopathy. TCR beta CDR3 regions were amplified from RNA transcripts. During a first-round RT-PCR of the TCR CDR3, the HTBI primer set was used. A single record per CDR3 protein comes from TCRdb applying MiXCR to the multiplex PCR reads. The sample records a few hundred thousand distinct CDR3 sequences, about 18% being singletons. Source material: blood. Source of these receptors: a man younger than 35 with Graves' ophthalmopathy.

This clonotype was picked up many times. The J gene is TRBJ2-7, the V gene TRBV7-2; unclear D gene. Per the germline V gene, CDR1 is SGHTA and CDR2 is FQGNSA. The CDR3 sequence is 14 residues long. V was shortened by 4 bases and J by 0 bases, with 10 bases between the two germline ends. In DNA, the CDR3 is TGTGCCAGCAGCTCCTCCGGGCTCTCCTACGAGCAGTACTTC. Translating it yields CASSSSGLSYEQYF.

The chain couples TRBV6-2 or TRBV6-3 to TRBJ2-7; tentatively, D is TRBD1 or TRBD2 (5 bases each). V lost 2 bases and J lost 7, with 9 bases in between. Germline lookup yields CDR1 MNHEY and CDR2 SVGEGT. The CDR3 length is 12 residues. In DNA, the CDR3 is TGTGCCAGCAGTTACACCTGGGGGGAGCAGTACTTC. Encoded protein: CASSYTWGEQYF.

At least ten counts were recorded for this clonotype. The rearrangement uses TRBV12-3 or TRBV12-4 and TRBJ1-5; 7 bases agree with TRBD1. Germline trimming cut 6 bases from V and 5 bases from J; bases unmatched to any gene: 7. The CDR3 has 14 amino acids. CDR3: CASSRQGTDQPQHF. CDR3 coding DNA: TGTGCCAGCAGCAGACAGGGCACGGATCAGCCCCAGCATTTT.

This clonotype occurred once. The gene calls are TRBV2 and TRBJ1-2; 8 bases align to TRBD1. The CDR3 runs to 17 residues. The V gene end was trimmed by 4 bases and the J gene end by 2 bases; junction bases not matched to a gene: 12. From germline, CDR1 is SNHLY and CDR2 FYNNEI. This CDR3 is CASSVRETQGDNYGYTF. As DNA, the CDR3 is TGTGCCAGCAGTGTACGAGAGACACAGGGGGACAACTATGGCTACACCTTC.

The chain joins TRBV6-1 to TRBJ2-2; the D gene is possibly TRBD1 (6 bases). The CDR3 sequence is 15 residues long. Germline-derived CDR1 and CDR2 are MNHNS and SASEGT. V was trimmed by 7 bases and J by 3 bases, leaving 15 bases between them. The CDR3 region is CASIRGFFDTGELFF. The CDR3 bases are TGTGCCAGCATCAGGGGTTTTTTTGACACCGGGGAGCTGTTTTTT.

This clonotype has a count of ten or more. This chain connects TRBV27 to TRBJ2-6; D is unclear. The length of the CDR3 is 18 residues. V was clipped by 5 bases and J by 0 bases, with 17 bases between them. Germline V gives CDR1 MNHEY, CDR2 SMNVEV (reference sequence). CDR3 loop: CASSPSPPASSGANVLTF. The CDR3 DNA sequence: TGTGCCAGCAGTCCGTCTCCCCCAGCGAGCTCTGGGGCCAACGTCCTGACTTTC.

The chain is built from TRBV7-9 and TRBJ1-2, with D possibly matching TRBD1 (6 bases). Germline V gene sequence: CDR1 SEHNR, CDR2 FQNEAQ (reference sequence). The CDR3 covers 13 residues. V lost 5 bases and J lost 3, with 10 bases in between. The DNA of the CDR3 is TGTGCCAGCAGCCACAGGGACCACTATGGCTACACCTTC. Translated: CASSHRDHYGYTF.

The chain recombines TRBV7-9 with TRBJ2-6; D perhaps matches TRBD2 (6 bases). Germline CDR1 reads SEHNR; CDR2 reads FQNEAQ (reference sequence). V was clipped by 5 bases and J by 4 bases, with 21 bases between them. This CDR3 contains 18 residues. CDR3 nucleotides: TGTGCCAGCAGCCCATCCGGGACTGACCTTACCGGGGCCAACGTCCTGACTTTC. Its protein product is CASSPSGTDLTGANVLTF.

This clonotype showed up many times. V usage is TRBV12-3 or TRBV12-4 and J usage is TRBJ2-3, with 10 positions matching TRBD1. The CDR3 has 16 residues. V was clipped by 6 bases and J by 1 base; unmatched bases: 7. The CDR3 nucleotides are TGTGCCAGCAGGACGGACAGGGGGTGGGGCACAGATACGCAGTATTTT. Translation: CASRTDRGWGTDTQYF.

This clonotype was seen a few times. Here the CDR3 DNA reads TGCAGTGCTAGAATGGGGACAGACTATGGCTACACCTTC. It is translated as CSARMGTDYGYTF. The chain uses TRBV20-1 and TRBJ1-2; 7 bases line up with TRBD1. Per germline, CDR1 DFQATT and CDR2 SNEGSKA (reference sequence). V shed 2 bases, J shed 3 bases, and the junction held 3 bases outside the gene matches. This CDR3 is 13 amino acids long.

This clonotype was observed a few times. The rearrangement links TRBV10-1 to TRBJ2-2, with D unresolved. The V gene's germline CDR1 is WNHNN and CDR2 SYGVQD (reference sequence). This CDR3 has 13 residues. Trimming cost V 2 bases and J 7 bases, with 8 bases left between them. CDR3 coding DNA: TGCGCCAGCAGTGAGGGGCTGAGCGGGGAGCTGTTTTTT. Translation gives CASSEGLSGELFF.

This chain uses TRBV5-4 with TRBJ1-2; no reliable D call. Germline lookup yields CDR1 SGHNT and CDR2 YYREEE (reference sequence). V gave up 3 bases and J gave up 4 bases, with 10 bases separating them. The CDR3 covers 13 residues. In nucleotides, the CDR3 is TGTGCCAGCAGCTCGGACGGACTCTATGGCTACACCTTC. This codes for CASSSDGLYGYTF.

This sequence joins TRBV19 and TRBJ2-3; 7 bases fit TRBD1. V lost 8 bases to trimming and J lost 2 bases; unmatched junction nucleotides: 10. The length of the CDR3 is 15 residues. Germline values: CDR1 LNHDA, CDR2 SQIVND (reference sequence). The CDR3 spells CASADPGQPTDTQYF. In DNA form, the CDR3 reads TGTGCCAGTGCTGATCCGGGACAGCCCACAGATACGCAGTATTTT.

This clonotype came up once. The V gene is TRBV2, the J gene TRBJ2-3; 9 positions agree with TRBD2. Germline loops: CDR1 SNHLY, CDR2 FYNNEI. With 3 bases clipped from V and 1 base from J, the junction kept 5 bases outside the gene matches. This CDR3 contains 16 residues. The CDR3 DNA reads as TGTGCCAGCAGTGATAGCGGGAGTTCGGGCACAGATACGCAGTATTTT. Protein: CASSDSGSSGTDTQYF.

This clonotype was observed at least ten times. The chain carries TRBV5-1 and TRBJ2-3; D gene uncertain. The V gene lost 4 bases and the J gene lost 4 bases, with 7 bases spanning the gap. This CDR3 spans 12 amino acids. The germline V gene has CDR1 SGHRS and CDR2 YFSETQ. This CDR3 reads CASSPLPDTQYF. Here the CDR3 DNA reads TGCGCCAGCAGCCCGCTCCCAGATACGCAGTATTTT.

Many counts were recorded for this clonotype. The rearrangement links TRBV6-1 to TRBJ1-1; 7 nucleotides match TRBD1. Germline V lookup: CDR1 MNHNS, CDR2 SASEGT. With V trimmed by 7 bases and J by 3 bases, 2 bases remained unmatched. The CDR3 covers 12 residues. The CDR3 coding sequence is TGTGCCAGCAATACAGGGGACACTGAAGCTTTCTTT. This translates into CASNTGDTEAFF.

This clonotype was counted many times. The gene calls are TRBV12-3 or TRBV12-4 and TRBJ1-4; D remains ambiguous. V was cut by 6 bases and J by 7 bases, with 18 bases left in between. The CDR3 runs 15 residues. CDR3 DNA sequence: TGTGCCAGCAGGTCAGGCCCCGGAGTTTTTGAAAAACTGTTTTTT. Residues: CASRSGPGVFEKLFF.

This clonotype was counted at least ten times. This chain connects TRBV12-3 or TRBV12-4 to TRBJ1-1; TRBD1 matches 7 bases. V lost 7 bases, J lost 5 bases, and 4 bases stayed unmatched. This CDR3 has 12 amino acids. The DNA for the CDR3 is TGTGCCAGCAAGTCAGGGGGAACTGAAGCTTTCTTT. This codes for CASKSGGTEAFF.

On this clonotype itself: One base away lies a much larger clone, so this may be a sequencing read error. This chain uses TRBV11-2 with TRBJ2-7; 8 bases fit TRBD1. Germline V gene lookup returns CDR1 SGHAT and CDR2 FQNNGV. CDR3 length equals 15 residues. Unmatched junction bases numbered 12, after V lost 4 bases and J lost 7 bases. The CDR3 nucleotides are TGTGCCAGCAGCTCCGCCGACAGGGGACTGGGAGAGCAGTACTTC. It codes for CASSSADRGLGEQYF.

This sequence joins TRBV6-2 or TRBV6-3 and TRBJ1-1, with D tentatively TRBD1 (5 bases). CDR1 and CDR2 from the germline V gene are MNHEY and SVGEGT. This CDR3 is built from 11 residues. V lost 4 bases and J 8 bases, leaving 8 bases between the germline ends. CDR3 residues: CASSSEGEAFF. CDR3 DNA sequence: TGTGCCAGCAGTTCGGAGGGGGAAGCTTTCTTT.

This clonotype was recorded many times. The J gene is TRBJ2-1, the V gene TRBV11-2, with D unresolved. Trimming cost V 1 base and J 14 bases, with 9 bases left between them. CDR1 and CDR2 (germline): SGHAT, FQNNGV. This CDR3 comprises 11 residues. The CDR3 coding sequence is TGTGCCAGCAGCTTAGGACGGTGGGAGTTCTTC. Protein product: CASSLGRWEFF.

This rearrangement joins TRBV19 to TRBJ2-1, with 10 nucleotides matching TRBD1. Germline V gives CDR1 LNHDA, CDR2 SQIVND (reference sequence). The V gene end was trimmed by 4 bases and the J gene end by 0 bases; junction bases not matched to a gene: 6. CDR3 length: 17 amino acids. The chain's CDR3 is CASSTSTGGASYNEQFF. The CDR3 DNA reads as TGTGCCAGTAGTACCTCGACAGGGGGCGCCTCCTACAATGAGCAGTTCTTC. Drawing the rest from reference TRBV19 and TRBJ2-1, the complete variable domain is DGGITQSPKYLFRKEGQNVTLSCEQNLNHDAMYWYRQDPGQGLRLIYYSQIVNDFQKGDIAEGYSVSREKKESFPLTVTSAQKNPTAFYLCASSTSTGGASYNEQFFGPGTRLTVL.